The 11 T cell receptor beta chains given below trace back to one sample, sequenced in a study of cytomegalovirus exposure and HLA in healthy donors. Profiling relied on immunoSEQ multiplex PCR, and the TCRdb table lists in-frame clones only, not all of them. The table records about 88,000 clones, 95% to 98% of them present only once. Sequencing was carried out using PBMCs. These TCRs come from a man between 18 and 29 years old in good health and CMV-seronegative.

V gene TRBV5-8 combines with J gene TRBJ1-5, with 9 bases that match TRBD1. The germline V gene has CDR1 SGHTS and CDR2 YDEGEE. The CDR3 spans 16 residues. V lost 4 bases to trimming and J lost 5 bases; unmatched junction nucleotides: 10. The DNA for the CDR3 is TGTGCCAGCAGCGTCCCCACGACAGGGGGTTATCAGCCCCAGCATTTT. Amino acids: CASSVPTTGGYQPQHF.

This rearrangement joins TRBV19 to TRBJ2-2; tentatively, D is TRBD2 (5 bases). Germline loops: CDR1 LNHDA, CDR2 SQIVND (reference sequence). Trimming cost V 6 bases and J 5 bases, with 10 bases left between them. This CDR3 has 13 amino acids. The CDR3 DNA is TGTGCCAGTAGGGAAGGCGGGACCGGGGAGCTGTTTTTT. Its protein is CASREGGTGELFF.

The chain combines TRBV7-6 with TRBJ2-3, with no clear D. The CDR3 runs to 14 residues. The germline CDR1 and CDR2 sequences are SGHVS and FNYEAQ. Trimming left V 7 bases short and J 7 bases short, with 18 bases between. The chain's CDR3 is CASTPELARHTQYF. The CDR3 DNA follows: TGTGCCAGCACCCCGGAGTTGGCTAGACATACGCAGTATTTT.

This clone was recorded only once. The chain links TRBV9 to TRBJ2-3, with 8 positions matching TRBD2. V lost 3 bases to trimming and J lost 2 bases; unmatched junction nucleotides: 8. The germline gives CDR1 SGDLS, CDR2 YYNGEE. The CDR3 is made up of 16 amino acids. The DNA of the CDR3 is TGTGCCAGCAGCGGTCGGGAGGGCCGGTACACAGATACGCAGTATTTT. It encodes CASSGREGRYTDTQYF. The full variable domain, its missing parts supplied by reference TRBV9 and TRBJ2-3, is DSGVTQTPKHLITATGQRVTLRCSPRSGDLSVYWYQQSLDQGLQFLIQYYNGEERAKGNILERFSAQQFPDLHSELNLSSLELGDSALYFCASSGREGRYTDTQYFGPGTRLTVL.

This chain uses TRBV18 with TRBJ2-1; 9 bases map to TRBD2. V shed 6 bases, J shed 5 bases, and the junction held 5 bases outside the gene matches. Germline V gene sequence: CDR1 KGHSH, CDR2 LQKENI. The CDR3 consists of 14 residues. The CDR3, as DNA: TGTGCCAGCTCCGCGGGGGGGCAGGACAATGAGCAGTTCTTC. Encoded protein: CASSAGGQDNEQFF. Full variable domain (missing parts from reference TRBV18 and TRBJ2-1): NAGVMQNPRHLVRRRGQEARLRCSPMKGHSHVYWYRQLPEEGLKFMVYLQKENIIDESGMPKERFSAEFPKEGPSILRIQQVVRGDSAAYFCASSAGGQDNEQFFGPGTRLTVL.

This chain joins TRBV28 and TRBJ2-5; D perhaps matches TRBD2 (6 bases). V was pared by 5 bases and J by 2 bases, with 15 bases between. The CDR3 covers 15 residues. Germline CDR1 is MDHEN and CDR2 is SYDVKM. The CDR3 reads CASSTPGVRQETQYF. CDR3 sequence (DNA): TGTGCCAGCAGTACACCGGGGGTTCGACAAGAGACCCAGTACTTC. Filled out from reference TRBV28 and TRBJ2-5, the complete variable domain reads DVKVTQSSRYLVKRTGEKVFLECVQDMDHENMFWYRQDPGLGLRLIYFSYDVKMKEKGDIPEGYSVSREKKERFSLILESASTNQTSMYLCASSTPGVRQETQYFGPGTRLLVL.

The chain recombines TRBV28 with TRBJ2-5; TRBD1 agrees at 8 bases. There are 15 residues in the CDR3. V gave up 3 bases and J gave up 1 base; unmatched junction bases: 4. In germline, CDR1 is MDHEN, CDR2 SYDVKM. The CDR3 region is CASSLVTGAQETQYF. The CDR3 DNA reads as TGTGCCAGCAGTTTGGTGACAGGGGCCCAAGAGACCCAGTACTTC.

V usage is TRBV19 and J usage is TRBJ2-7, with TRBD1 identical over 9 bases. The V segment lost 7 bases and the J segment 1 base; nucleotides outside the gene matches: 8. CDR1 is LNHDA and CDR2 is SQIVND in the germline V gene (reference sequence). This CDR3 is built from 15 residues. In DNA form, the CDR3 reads TGTGCCAGTACCTCACGGACAGGGGAATCCTACGAGCAGTACTTC. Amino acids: CASTSRTGESYEQYF.

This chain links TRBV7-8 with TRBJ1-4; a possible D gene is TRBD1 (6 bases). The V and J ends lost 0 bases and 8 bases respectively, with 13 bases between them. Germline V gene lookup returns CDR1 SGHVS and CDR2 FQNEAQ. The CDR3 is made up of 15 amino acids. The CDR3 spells CASSLAGLGAEKLFF. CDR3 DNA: TGTGCCAGCAGCTTAGCAGGGTTGGGGGCGGAAAAACTGTTTTTT.

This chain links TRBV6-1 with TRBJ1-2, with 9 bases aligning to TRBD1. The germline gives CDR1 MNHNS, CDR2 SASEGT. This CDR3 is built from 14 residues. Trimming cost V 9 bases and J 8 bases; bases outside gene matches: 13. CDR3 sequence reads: CARRTSGTGNGYTF. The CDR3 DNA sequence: TGTGCCAGAAGAACTTCCGGGACAGGGAACGGCTACACCTTC.

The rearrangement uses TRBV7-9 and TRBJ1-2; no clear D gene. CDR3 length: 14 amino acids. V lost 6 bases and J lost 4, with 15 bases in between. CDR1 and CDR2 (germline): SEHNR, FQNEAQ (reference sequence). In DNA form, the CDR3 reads TGTGCCAGCAGTCCGGGATTCAGTTCCTATGGCTACACCTTC. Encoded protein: CASSPGFSSYGYTF. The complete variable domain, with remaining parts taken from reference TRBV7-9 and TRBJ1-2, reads DTGVSQNPRHKITKRGQNVTFRCDPISEHNRLYWYRQTLGQGPEFLTYFQNEAQLEKSRLLSDRFSAERPKGSFSTLEIQRTEQGDSAMYLCASSPGFSSYGYTFGSGTRLTVV.